This T cell receptor (beta chain) derives from a study of blood T cells in healthy people across ages. Whole-study results and caveats: In older individuals, TCR beta diversity per million T cells was lower, falling roughly linearly with age.

The study isolated at least 6.5 million PBMCs from each sample. The second PCR ran 7 to 11 cycles with a sample-barcoded 5' primer and J-beta primers. Template switching added a 12-random-nucleotide identifier to every cDNA molecule. CDR3-containing paired-end reads numbering at least 2.5 million came from each sample. TCRdb used MiXCR to reprocess the 5' RACE reads, holding one entry per CDR3 protein. Of about 620,000 distinct CDR3 sequences in the sample, about 50% were seen once. Comments on this clonotype: What it binds is not known.

The sample was blood. This clonotype was obtained from a woman of 80 years or more in good health.

CDR3 DNA sequence: TGCAGTGCCGCTAGCGGCGAAACTAACTATGGCTACACCTTC. The encoded protein is CSAASGETNYGYTF. The chain employs TRBV20-1 and TRBJ1-2; D uncertain. Germline CDR1 and CDR2: DFQATT and SNEGSKA (reference sequence). Trimming pared 6 bases from V and 0 bases from J, leaving 14 bases between. The CDR3 has 14 amino acids.